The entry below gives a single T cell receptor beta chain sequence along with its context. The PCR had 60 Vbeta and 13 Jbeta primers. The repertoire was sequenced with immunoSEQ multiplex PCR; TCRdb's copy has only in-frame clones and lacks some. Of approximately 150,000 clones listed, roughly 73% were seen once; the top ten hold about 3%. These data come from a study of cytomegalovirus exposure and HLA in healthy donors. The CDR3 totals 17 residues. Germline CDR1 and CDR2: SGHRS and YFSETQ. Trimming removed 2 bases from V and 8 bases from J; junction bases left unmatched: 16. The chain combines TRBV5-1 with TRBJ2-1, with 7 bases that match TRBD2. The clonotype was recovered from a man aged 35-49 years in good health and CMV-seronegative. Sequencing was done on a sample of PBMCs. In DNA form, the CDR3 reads TGCGCCAGCAGCTTAGTACCCGTGGCTAGCGGAGGGGATGAGCAGTTCTTC. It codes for CASSLVPVASGGDEQFF. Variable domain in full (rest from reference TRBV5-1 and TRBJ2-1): KAGVTQTPRYLIKTRGQQVTLSCSPISGHRSVSWYQQTPGQGLQFLFEYFSETQRNKGNFPGRFSGRQFSNSRSEMNVSTLELGDSALYLCASSLVPVASGGDEQFFGPGTRLTVL.